This is a list of T cell receptor beta chains from one sample in a study of blood T cell repertoires in COVID-19. Profiling relied on immunoSEQ multiplex PCR, and the TCRdb table lists in-frame clones only, not all of them. The table records 50,000 or so clones, roughly 80% of them present only once. Sequencing was carried out using peripheral blood. The source of these receptors is a man aged 35-49 years with acute or convalescent COVID-19. The CDR3 runs from the conserved cysteine through the conserved F or W. The order of the fields is clone size, D gene, J gene, V gene, CDR3 protein, CDR3 DNA. D genes are given only for firm matches. The size of a clone is reported for some rows only, either as once, few or many, or as a class for expanded clones.

once,.,TRBJ2-2,TRBV7-2,CASSKYREATGELFF,TGTGCCAGCAGCAAGTACAGGGAAGCAACCGGGGAGCTGTTTTTT
.,TRBD1,TRBJ1-2,TRBV28,CASSSLRGLGYTF,TGTGCCAGCAGTTCCCTGAGGGGGCTGGGCTACACCTTC
.,.,TRBJ1-3,TRBV3-1/TRBV3-2,CASSLRTSSGNTIYF,TGTGCCAGCAGCCTACGCACGAGCTCTGGAAACACCATATATTTT
few,TRBD1,TRBJ1-4,TRBV6-6,CASSPGQGVVANEKLFF,TGTGCCAGCAGTCCCGGACAGGGGGTGGTAGCTAATGAAAAACTGTTTTTT
.,TRBD1,TRBJ2-7,TRBV10-3,CAIRGVGDSAYEQYF,TGTGCCATCAGAGGAGTGGGGGACAGTGCCTACGAGCAGTACTTC
.,.,TRBJ1-3,TRBV18,CASSLGLSSGNTIYF,TGTGCCAGCTCCCTAGGCCTAAGCTCTGGAAACACCATATATTTT
few,TRBD1,TRBJ1-4,TRBV28,CASRRDRGEKLFF,TGTGCCAGCCGCCGGGACAGGGGTGAAAAACTGTTTTTT
.,.,TRBJ2-1,TRBV15,CATSRDRRQSSYNEQFF,TGTGCCACCAGCAGAGATCGCCGACAGAGCTCCTACAATGAGCAGTTCTTC
.,.,TRBJ2-5,TRBV12-5,CASGSSQTQYF,TGTGCTAGTGGTTCCAGTCAGACCCAGTACTTC
.,.,TRBJ2-3,TRBV12-3/TRBV12-4,CASTDSFTDTQYF,TGTGCCAGCACCGACTCCTTCACAGATACGCAGTATTTT
.,.,TRBJ2-5,TRBV7-2,CASSLVRGRQETQYF,TGTGCCAGCAGCTTAGTACGGGGTCGGCAAGAGACCCAGTACTTC
.,.,TRBJ1-1,TRBV12-3/TRBV12-4,CASRSQGNTEAFF,TGTGCCAGCAGATCGCAGGGGAACACTGAAGCTTTCTTT
.,.,TRBJ2-2,TRBV5-4,CASSLGGVPTGELFF,TGTGCCAGCAGCTTGGGGGGGGTCCCCACCGGGGAGCTGTTTTTT
.,TRBD1,TRBJ2-5,TRBV24-1,CATSDLGQGRETQYF,TGTGCCACCAGTGATTTGGGACAGGGGAGGGAGACCCAGTACTTC
.,TRBD1,TRBJ2-7,TRBV2,CASRGDRGLSVQYF,TGTGCCAGCAGGGGCGACAGGGGGCTAAGTGTGCAGTACTTC
.,TRBD1,TRBJ1-2,TRBV5-1,CASSLSGSGGDGYTF,TGCGCCAGCAGCTTGTCGGGATCAGGGGGCGATGGCTACACCTTC
.,.,TRBJ2-3,TRBV4-1,CASSRRHGGDTQYF,TGCGCCAGCAGCCGTCGCCACGGGGGAGATACGCAGTATTTT
.,.,TRBJ1-2,TRBV7-2,CASSFTTVDYGYTF,TGTGCCAGCAGCTTTACGACAGTGGATTATGGCTACACCTTC
once,.,TRBJ2-1,TRBV29-1,CSVFGESYNEQFF,TGCAGCGTTTTCGGGGAATCCTACAATGAGCAGTTCTTC
few,TRBD1,TRBJ1-2,TRBV2,CASRLNDRGYGYTF,TGTGCCAGCAGATTAAATGACAGGGGGTATGGCTACACCTTC
.,TRBD2,TRBJ2-1,TRBV5-1,CASSLFSGGAGEQFF,TGCGCCAGCAGCTTGTTCAGCGGGGGGGCCGGGGAGCAGTTCTTC
.,.,TRBJ2-7,TRBV9,CASSVGGYSSYEQYF,TGTGCCAGCAGCGTAGGAGGGTACAGCTCCTACGAGCAGTACTTC
.,TRBD2,TRBJ2-3,TRBV7-3,CASSPFSRGGNGDTQYF,TGTGCCAGCAGCCCCTTTTCCCGGGGGGGAAATGGAGATACGCAGTATTTT
.,.,TRBJ2-7,TRBV19,CATEGGSVDEQYF,TGTGCCACCGAGGGCGGCAGTGTAGACGAGCAGTACTTC
.,.,TRBJ2-3,TRBV2,CASSEHRSSGTTDTQYF,TGTGCCAGCAGTGAACATAGATCCTCGGGTACCACAGATACGCAGTATTTT
.,.,TRBJ2-5,TRBV12-5,CASGLREPGAQYF,TGTGCTAGTGGTTTGCGTGAGCCGGGGGCCCAGTACTTC
.,.,TRBJ1-1,TRBV5-4,CASSLQGLGNTEAFF,TGTGCCAGCAGCCTACAGGGATTAGGGAACACTGAAGCTTTCTTT
.,TRBD1,TRBJ1-1,TRBV10-3,CAISGGDRVLGFF,TGTGCCATCAGTGGGGGAGACAGGGTACTTGGTTTCTTT
.,TRBD1,TRBJ1-5,TRBV10-1,CASTRDRAAANSNQPQHF,TGCGCCAGCACCCGCGACAGGGCCGCCGCAAATAGCAATCAGCCCCAGCATTTT
.,TRBD1,TRBJ2-7,TRBV29-1,CSSRQGLGEQYF,TGCAGCTCGAGACAGGGTCTGGGCGAGCAGTACTTC
.,.,TRBJ2-2,TRBV6-5,CASSSRHDSGELFF,TGTGCCAGCAGCTCACGGCACGACTCCGGGGAGCTATTTTTT
.,TRBD1,TRBJ1-2,TRBV29-1,CSVWVGTAYGYTF,TGCAGCGTCTGGGTGGGGACAGCATATGGCTACACCTTC
.,TRBD1,TRBJ2-3,TRBV7-2,CASSQGARGTDTQYF,TGTGCCAGCAGCCAGGGGGCGCGGGGCACAGATACGCAGTATTTT